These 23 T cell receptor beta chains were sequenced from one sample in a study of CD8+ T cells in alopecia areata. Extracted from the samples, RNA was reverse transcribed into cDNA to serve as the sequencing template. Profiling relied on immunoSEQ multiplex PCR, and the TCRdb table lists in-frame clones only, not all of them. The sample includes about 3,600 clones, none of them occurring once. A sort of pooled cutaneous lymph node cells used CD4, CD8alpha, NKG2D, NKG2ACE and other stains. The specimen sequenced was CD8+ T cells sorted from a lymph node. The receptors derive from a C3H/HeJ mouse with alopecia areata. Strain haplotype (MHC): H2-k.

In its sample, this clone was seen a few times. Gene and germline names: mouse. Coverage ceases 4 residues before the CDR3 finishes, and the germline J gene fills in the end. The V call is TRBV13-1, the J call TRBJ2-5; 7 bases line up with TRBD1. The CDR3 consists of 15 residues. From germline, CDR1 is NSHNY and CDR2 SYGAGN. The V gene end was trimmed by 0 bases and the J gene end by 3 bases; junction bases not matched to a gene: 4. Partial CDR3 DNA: TGTGCCAGCAGTGATGTTAGCAGGGGGCAAGAC. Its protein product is CASSDVSRGQD. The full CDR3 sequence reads CASSDVSRGQDTQYF.

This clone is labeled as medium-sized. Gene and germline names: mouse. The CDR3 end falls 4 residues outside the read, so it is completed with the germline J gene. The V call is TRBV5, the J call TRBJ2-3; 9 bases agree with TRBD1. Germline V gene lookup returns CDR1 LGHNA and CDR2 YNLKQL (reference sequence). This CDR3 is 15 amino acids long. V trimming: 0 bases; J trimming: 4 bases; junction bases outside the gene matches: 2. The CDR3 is CASSQDGTGTETLYF. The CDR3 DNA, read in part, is TGTGCCAGCAGCCAAGATGGGACAGGGACAGAA.

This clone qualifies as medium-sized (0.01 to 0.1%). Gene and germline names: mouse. CDR3 amino acids: CTCSAVQYEQYF. The CDR3 bases that were read are TGCACCTGCAGTGCAGTGCAGTAT. The J gene is TRBJ2-7, the V gene TRBV1; D is unclear. The read ends 4 residues shy of where the CDR3 ends; the end is completed using the germline J gene. Looked up from germline, CDR1 is NSQYPW and CDR2 is LRSPGD (reference sequence). The CDR3 totals 12 residues. Variable domain in full (rest from reference TRBV1 and TRBJ2-7): VTLLEQNPRWRLVPRGQAVNLRCILKNSQYPWMSWYQQDLQKQLQWLFTLRSPGDKEVKSLPGADYLATRVTDTELRLQVANMSQGRTLYCTCSAVQYEQYFGPGTRLTVL.

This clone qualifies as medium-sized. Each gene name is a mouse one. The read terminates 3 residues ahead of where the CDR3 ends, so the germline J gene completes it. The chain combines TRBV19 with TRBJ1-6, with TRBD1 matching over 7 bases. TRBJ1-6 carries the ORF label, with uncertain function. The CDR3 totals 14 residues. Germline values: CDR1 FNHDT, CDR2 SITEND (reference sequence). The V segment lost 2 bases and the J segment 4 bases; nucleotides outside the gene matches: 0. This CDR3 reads CASSMDRYNSPLYF. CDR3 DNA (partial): TGTGCCAGCAGTATGGACAGGTATAATTCGCCC.

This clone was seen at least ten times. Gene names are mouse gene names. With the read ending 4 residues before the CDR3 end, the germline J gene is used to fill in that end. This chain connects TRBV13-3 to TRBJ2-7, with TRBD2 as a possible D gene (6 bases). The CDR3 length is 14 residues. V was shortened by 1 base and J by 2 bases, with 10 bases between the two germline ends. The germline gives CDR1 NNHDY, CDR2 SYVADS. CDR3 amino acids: CASSDLGRAYEQYF. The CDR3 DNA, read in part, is TGTGCCAGCAGTGATCTGGGGAGGGCCTAT.

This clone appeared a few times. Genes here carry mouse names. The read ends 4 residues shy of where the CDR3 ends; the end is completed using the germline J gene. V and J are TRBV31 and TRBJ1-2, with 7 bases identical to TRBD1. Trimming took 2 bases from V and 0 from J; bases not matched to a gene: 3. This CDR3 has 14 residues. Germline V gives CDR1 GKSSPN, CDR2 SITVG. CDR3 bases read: TGTGCCTGGAGTACGGGACAGACAAACTCC. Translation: CAWSTGQTNS. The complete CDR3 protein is CAWSTGQTNSDYTF.

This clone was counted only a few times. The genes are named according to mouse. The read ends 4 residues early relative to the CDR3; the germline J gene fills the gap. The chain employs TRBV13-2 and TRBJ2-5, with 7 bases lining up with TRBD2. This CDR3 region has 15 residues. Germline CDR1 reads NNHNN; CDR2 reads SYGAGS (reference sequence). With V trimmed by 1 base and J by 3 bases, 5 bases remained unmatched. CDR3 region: CASGDHLGVQDTQYF. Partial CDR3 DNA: TGTGCCAGCGGTGATCATCTGGGGGTTCAAGAC.

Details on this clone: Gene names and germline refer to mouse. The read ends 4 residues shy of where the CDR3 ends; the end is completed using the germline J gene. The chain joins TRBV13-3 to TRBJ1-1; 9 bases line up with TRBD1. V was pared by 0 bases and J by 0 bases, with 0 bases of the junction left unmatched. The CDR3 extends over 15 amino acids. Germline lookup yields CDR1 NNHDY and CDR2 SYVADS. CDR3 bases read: TGTGCCAGCAGTGATGGGGACAGGGCAAACACA. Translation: CASSDGDRANT. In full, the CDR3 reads CASSDGDRANTEVFF.

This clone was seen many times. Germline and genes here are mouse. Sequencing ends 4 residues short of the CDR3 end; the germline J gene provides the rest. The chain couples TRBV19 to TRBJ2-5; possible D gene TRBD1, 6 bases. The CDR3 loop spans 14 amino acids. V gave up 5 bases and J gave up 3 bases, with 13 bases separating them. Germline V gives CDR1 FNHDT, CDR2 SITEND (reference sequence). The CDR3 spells CASSIQGGQDTQYF. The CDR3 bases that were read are TGTGCCAGCAGCATACAGGGCGGGCAAGAC.

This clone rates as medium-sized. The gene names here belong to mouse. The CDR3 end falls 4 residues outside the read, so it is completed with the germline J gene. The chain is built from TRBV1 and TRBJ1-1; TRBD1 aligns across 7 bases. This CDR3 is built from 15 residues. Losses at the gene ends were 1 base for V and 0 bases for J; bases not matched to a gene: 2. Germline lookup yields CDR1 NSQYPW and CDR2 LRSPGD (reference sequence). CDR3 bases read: TGCACCTGCAGTGCAGGCGGACAGGCAAACACA. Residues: CTCSAGGQANT. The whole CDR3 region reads CTCSAGGQANTEVFF.

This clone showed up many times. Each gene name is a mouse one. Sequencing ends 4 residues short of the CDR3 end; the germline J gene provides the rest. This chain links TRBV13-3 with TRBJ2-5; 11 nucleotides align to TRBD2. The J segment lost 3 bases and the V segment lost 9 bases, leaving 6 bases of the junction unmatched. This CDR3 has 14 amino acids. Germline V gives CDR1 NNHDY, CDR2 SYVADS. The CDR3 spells CATGTGGIQDTQYF. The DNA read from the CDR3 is TGTGCCACCGGGACTGGGGGAATTCAAGAC. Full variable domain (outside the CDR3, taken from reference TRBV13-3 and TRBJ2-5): EAAVTQSPRSKVAVTGGKVTLSCHQTNNHDYMYWYRQDTGHGLRLIHYSYVADSTEKGDIPDGYKASRPSQENFSLILELASLSQTAVYFCATGTGGIQDTQYFGPGTRLLVL.

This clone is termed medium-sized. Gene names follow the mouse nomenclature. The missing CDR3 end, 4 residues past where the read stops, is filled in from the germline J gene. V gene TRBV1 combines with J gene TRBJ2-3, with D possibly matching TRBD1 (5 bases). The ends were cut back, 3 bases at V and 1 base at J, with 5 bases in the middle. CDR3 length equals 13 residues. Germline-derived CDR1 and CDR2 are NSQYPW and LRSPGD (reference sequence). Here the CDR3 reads CTCSATGAETLYF. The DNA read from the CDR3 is TGCACCTGCAGTGCGACAGGTGCAGAA. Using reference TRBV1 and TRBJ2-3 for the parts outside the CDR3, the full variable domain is VTLLEQNPRWRLVPRGQAVNLRCILKNSQYPWMSWYQQDLQKQLQWLFTLRSPGDKEVKSLPGADYLATRVTDTELRLQVANMSQGRTLYCTCSATGAETLYFGSGTRLTVL.

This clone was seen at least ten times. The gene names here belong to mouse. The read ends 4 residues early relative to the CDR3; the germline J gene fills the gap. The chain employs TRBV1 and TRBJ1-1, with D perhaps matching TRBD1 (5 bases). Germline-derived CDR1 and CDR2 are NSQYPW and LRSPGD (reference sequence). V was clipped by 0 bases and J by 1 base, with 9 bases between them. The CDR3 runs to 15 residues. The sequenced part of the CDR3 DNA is TGCACCTGCAGTGCAGATTACGACAGGAACACA. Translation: CTCSADYDRNT. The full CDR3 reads CTCSADYDRNTEVFF.

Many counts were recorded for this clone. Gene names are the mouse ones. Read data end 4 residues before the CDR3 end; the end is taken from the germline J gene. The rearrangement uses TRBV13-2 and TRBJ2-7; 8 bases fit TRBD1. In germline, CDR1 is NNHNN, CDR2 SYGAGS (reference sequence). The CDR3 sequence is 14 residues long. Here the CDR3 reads CASGDRGRRDEQYF. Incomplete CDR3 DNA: TGTGCCAGCGGTGACAGGGGGCGGAGAGAT.

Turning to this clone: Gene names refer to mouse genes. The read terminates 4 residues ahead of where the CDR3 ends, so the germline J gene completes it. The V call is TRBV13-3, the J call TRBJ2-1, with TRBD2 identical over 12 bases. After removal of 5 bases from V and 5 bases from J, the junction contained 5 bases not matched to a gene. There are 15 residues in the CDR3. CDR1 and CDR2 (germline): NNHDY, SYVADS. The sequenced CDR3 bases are TGTGCCAGCAGGGTGACTGGGGGGGCGGATGCT. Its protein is CASRVTGGADA. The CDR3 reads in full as CASRVTGGADAEQFF.

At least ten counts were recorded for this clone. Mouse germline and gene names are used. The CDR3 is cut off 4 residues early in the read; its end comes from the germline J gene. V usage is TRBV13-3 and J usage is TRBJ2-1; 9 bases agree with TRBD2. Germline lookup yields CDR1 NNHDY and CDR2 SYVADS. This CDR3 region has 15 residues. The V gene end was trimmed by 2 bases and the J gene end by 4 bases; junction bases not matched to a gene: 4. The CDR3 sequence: CASSELLGGYAEQFF. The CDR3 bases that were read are TGTGCCAGCAGTGAGCTACTGGGGGGATATGCT.

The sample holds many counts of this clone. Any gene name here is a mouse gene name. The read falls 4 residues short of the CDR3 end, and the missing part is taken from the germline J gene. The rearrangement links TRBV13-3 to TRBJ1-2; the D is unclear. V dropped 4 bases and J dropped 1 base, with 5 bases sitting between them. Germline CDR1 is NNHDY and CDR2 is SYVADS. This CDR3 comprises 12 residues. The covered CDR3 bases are TGTGCCAGCAGTAAGGGAAACTCC. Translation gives CASSKGNS. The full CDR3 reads CASSKGNSDYTF.

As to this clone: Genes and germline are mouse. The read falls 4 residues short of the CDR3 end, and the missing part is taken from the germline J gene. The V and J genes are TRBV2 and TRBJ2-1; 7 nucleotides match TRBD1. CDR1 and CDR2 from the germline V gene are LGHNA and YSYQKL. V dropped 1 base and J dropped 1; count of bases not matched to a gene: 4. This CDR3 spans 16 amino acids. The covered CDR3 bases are TGTGCCAGCAGCCAAGTCCCGGGACAGAACTATGCT. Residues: CASSQVPGQNYA. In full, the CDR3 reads CASSQVPGQNYAEQFF.

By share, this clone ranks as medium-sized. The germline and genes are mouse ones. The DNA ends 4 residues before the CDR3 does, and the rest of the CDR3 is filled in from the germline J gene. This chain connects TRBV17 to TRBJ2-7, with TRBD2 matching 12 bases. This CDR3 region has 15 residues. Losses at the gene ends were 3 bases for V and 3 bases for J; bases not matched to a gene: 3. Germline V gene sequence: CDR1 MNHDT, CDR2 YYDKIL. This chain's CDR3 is CASSSDWGGDYEQYF. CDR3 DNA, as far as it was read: TGTGCTAGCAGTAGTGACTGGGGGGGCGACTAT.

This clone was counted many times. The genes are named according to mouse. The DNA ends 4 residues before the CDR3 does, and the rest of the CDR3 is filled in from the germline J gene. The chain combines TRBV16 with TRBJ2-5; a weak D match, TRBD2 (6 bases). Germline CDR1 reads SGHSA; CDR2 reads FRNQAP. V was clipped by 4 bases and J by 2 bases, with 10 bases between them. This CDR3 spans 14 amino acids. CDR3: CASSSTGLQDTQYF. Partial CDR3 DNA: TGTGCAAGCAGCTCTACTGGGCTCCAAGAC.

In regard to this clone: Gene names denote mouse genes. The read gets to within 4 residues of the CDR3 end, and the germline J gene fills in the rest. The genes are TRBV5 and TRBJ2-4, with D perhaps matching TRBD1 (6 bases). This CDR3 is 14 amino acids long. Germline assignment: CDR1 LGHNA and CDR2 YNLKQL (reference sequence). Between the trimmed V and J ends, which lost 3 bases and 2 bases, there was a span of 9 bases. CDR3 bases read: TGTGCCAGCAGCCAGCGACAGGATCAAAAC. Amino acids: CASSQRQDQN. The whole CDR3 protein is CASSQRQDQNTLYF.

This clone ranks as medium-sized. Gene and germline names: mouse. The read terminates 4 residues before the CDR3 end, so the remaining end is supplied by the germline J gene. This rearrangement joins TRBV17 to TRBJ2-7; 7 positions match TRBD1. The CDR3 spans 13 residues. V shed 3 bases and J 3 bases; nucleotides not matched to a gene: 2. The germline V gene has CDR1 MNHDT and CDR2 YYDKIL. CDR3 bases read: TGTGCTAGCAGTAGCTCAGGGGGCTAT. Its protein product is CASSSSGGY. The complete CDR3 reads CASSSSGGYEQYF.

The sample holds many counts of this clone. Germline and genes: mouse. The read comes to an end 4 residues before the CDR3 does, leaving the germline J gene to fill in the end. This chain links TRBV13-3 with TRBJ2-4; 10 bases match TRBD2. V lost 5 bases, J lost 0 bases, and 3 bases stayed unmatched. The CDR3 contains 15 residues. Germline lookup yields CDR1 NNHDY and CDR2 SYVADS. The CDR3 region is CASRRDWGSQNTLYF. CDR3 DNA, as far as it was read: TGTGCCAGCAGGAGGGACTGGGGTAGTCAAAAC.